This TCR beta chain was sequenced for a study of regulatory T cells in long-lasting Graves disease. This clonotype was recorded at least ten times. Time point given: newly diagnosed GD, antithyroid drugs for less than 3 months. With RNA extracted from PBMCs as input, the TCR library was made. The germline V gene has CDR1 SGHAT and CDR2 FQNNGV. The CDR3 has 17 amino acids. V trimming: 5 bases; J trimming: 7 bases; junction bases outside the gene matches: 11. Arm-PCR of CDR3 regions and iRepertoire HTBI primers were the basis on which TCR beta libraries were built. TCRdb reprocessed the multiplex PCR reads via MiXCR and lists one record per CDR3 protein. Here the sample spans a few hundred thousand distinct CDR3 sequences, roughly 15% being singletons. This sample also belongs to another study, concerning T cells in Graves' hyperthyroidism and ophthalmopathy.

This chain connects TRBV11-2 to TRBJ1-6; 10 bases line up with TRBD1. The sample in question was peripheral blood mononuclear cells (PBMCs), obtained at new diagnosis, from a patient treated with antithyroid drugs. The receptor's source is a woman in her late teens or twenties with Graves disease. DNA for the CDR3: TGTGCCAGCAGCACCAGCCCGGGACAGGGGAGGAATTCACCCCTCCACTTT. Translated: CASSTSPGQGRNSPLHF.